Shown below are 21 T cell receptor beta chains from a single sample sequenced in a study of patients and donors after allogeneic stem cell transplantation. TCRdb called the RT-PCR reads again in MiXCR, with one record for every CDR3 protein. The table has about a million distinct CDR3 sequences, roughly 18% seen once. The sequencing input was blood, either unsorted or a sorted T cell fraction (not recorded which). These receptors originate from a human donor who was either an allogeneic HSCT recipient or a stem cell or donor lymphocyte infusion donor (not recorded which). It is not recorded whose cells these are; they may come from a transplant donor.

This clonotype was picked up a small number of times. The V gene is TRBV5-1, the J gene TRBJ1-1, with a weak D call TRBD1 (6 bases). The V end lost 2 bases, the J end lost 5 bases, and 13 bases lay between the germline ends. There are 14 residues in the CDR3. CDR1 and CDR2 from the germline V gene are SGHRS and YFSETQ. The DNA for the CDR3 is TGCGCCAGCAGCTTAACACCCAGGGGAACTGAAGCTTTCTTT. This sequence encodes CASSLTPRGTEAFF.

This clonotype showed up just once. This CDR3 reads CSARGRVNYGYTF. The CDR3 DNA follows: TGCAGTGCTAGGGGCCGGGTTAACTATGGCTACACCTTC. The rearrangement joins TRBV20-1 to TRBJ1-2, with D uncertain. Germline assignment: CDR1 DFQATT and CDR2 SNEGSKA (reference sequence). The CDR3 spans 13 residues. V shed 3 bases and J shed 1 base, with 9 bases lying between them.

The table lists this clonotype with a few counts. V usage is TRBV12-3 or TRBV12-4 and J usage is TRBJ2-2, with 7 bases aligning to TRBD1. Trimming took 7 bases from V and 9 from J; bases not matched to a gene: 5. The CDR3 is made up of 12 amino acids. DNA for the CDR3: TGTGCCAGCATTTCACAGGGGTGGGAGCTGTTTTTT. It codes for CASISQGWELFF.

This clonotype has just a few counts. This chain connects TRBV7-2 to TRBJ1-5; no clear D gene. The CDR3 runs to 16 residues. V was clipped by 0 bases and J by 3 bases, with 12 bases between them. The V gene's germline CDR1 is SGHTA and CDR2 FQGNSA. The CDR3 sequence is CASSLARTRPNQPQHF. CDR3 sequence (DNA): TGTGCCAGCAGCTTAGCCAGGACGAGGCCCAATCAGCCCCAGCATTTT.

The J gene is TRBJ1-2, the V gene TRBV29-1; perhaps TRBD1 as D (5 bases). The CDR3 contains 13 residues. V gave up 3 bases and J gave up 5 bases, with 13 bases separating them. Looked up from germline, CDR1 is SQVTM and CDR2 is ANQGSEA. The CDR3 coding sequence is TGCAGCGTTGACAGGGTGGTAGGGTATGGCTACACCTTC. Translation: CSVDRVVGYGYTF.

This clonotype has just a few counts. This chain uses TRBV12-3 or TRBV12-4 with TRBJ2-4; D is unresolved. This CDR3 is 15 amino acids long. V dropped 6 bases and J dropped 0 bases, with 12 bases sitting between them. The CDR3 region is CASRHRTLAKNIQYF. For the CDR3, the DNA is TGTGCCAGCAGACACCGGACCCTAGCCAAAAACATTCAGTACTTC.

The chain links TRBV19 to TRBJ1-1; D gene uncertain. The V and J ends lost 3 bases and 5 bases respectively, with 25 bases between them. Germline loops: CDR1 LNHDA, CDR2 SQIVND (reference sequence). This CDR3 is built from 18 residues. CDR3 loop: CASSMRSAGFELATEAFF. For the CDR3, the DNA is TGTGCCAGTAGTATGCGTTCCGCGGGCTTCGAGTTGGCGACTGAAGCTTTCTTT.

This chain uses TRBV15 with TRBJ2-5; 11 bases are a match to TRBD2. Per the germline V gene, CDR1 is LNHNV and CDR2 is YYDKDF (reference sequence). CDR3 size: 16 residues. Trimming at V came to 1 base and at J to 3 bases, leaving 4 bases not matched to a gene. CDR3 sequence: CATSRVSGGAKETQYF. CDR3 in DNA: TGTGCCACCAGCAGAGTTAGCGGGGGGGCCAAAGAGACCCAGTACTTC.

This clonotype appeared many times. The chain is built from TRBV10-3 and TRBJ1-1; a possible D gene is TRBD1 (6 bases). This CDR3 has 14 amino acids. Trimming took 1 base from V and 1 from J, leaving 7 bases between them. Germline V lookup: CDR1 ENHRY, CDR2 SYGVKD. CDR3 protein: CAISEWTENTEAFF. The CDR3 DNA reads TGTGCCATCAGTGAGTGGACAGAGAACACTGAAGCTTTCTTT.

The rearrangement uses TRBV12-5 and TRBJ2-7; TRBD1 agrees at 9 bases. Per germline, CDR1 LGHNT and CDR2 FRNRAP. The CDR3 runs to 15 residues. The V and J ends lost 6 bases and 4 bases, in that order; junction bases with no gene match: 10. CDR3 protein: CASGHPSGQGYEQYF. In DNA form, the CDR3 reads TGTGCTAGTGGCCACCCCTCCGGACAGGGGTACGAGCAGTACTTC.

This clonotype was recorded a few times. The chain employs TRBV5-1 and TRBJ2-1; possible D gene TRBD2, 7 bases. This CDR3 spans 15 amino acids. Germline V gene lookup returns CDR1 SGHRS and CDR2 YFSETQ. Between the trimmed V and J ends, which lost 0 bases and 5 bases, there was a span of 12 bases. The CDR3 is CASSLGGGGHNEQFF. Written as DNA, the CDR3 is TGCGCCAGCAGCTTGGGTGGCGGGGGCCACAATGAGCAGTTCTTC.

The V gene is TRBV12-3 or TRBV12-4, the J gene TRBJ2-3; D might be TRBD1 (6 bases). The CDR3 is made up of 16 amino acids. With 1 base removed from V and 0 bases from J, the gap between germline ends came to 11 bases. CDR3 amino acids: CASSLGRGVSTDTQYF. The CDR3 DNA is TGTGCCAGCAGTTTAGGCAGGGGCGTGAGCACAGATACGCAGTATTTT.

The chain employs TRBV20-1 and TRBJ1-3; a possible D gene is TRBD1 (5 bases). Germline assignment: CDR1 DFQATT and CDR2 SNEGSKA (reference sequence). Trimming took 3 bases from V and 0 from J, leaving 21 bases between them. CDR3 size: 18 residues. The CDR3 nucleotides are TGCAGTGCTAGGGGACTCCAAAGGCCCCGAGACTCTGGAAACACCATATATTTT. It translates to CSARGLQRPRDSGNTIYF.

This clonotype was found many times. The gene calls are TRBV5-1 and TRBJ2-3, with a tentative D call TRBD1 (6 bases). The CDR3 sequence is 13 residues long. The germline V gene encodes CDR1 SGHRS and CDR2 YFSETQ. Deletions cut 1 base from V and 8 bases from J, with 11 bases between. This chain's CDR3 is CASSLNRAITQYF. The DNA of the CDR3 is TGCGCCAGCAGCTTGAACAGGGCCATTACGCAGTATTTT. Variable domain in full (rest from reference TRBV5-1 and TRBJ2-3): KAGVTQTPRYLIKTRGQQVTLSCSPISGHRSVSWYQQTPGQGLQFLFEYFSETQRNKGNFPGRFSGRQFSNSRSEMNVSTLELGDSALYLCASSLNRAITQYFGPGTRLTVL.

CDR3 sequence (DNA): TGCAGTGCAGGTGGGGCCAACACCTACGAGCAGTACTTC. Encoded protein: CSAGGANTYEQYF. The genes are TRBV20-1 and TRBJ2-7, with TRBD1 as a possible D gene (5 bases). The germline V and J ends were trimmed by 6 bases and 2 bases, with 14 bases remaining between them. This CDR3 comprises 13 residues. Germline CDR1 is DFQATT and CDR2 is SNEGSKA (reference sequence).

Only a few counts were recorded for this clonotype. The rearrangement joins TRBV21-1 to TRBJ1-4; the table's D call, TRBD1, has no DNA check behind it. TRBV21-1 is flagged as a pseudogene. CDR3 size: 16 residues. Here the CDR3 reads CASSWVQDAYNEKLFF. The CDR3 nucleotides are TGTGCCAGCTCATGGGTACAGGACGCTTACAATGAAAAACTGTTTTTT.

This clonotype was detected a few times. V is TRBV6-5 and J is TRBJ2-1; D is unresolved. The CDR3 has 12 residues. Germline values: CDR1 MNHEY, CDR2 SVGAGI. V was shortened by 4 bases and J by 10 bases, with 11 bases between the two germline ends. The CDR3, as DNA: TGTGCCAGCAGTTCTGCAACCGGCGAGCAGTTCTTC. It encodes CASSSATGEQFF.

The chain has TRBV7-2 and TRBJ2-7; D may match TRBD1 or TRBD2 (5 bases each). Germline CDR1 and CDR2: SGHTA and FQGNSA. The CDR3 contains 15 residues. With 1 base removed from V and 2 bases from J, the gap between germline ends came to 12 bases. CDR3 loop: CASSLEGPGPYEQYF. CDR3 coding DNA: TGTGCCAGCAGCTTAGAAGGGCCGGGACCCTACGAGCAGTACTTC.

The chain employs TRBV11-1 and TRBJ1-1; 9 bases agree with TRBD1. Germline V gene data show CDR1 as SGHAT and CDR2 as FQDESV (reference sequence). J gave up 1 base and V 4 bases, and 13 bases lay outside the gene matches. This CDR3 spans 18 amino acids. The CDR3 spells CASSYAPAGTGKNTEAFF. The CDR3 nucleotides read TGTGCCAGCAGCTACGCCCCAGCCGGGACAGGGAAGAACACTGAAGCTTTCTTT.

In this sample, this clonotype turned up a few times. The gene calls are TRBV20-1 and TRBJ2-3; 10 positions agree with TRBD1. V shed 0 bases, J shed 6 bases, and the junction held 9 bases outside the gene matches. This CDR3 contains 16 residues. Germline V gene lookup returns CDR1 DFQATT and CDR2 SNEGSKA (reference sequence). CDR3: CSAREKPDRGWDTQYF. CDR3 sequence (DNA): TGCAGTGCTAGAGAAAAGCCGGACAGGGGGTGGGATACGCAGTATTTT.

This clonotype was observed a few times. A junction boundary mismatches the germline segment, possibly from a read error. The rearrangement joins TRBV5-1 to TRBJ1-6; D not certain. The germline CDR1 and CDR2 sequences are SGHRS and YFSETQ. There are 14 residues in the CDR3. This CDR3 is CASSLGLDNSPLHF. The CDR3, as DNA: TGCGCCAGCAGTTTGGGTCTGGATAATTCACCCCTCCACTTT. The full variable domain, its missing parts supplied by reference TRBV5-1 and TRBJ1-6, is KAGVTQTPRYLIKTRGQQVTLSCSPISGHRSVSWYQQTPGQGLQFLFEYFSETQRNKGNFPGRFSGRQFSNSRSEMNVSTLELGDSALYLCASSLGLDNSPLHFGNGTRLTVT.